This TCR beta chain emerged from a study of cytomegalovirus exposure and HLA in healthy donors. Study background: When 398 donors were genotyped, roughly 78% of them were found to fall in the Caucasian-associated ancestry cluster.

PCR used 60 Vbeta primers and 13 Jbeta primers. Some clones are missing from TCRdb's copy, which holds only in-frame ones; the method was immunoSEQ multiplex PCR. The sample has some 140,000 clones; about 74% are singletons. This receptor was taken from a woman aged 55-70 years in good health and CMV-seronegative. The material sequenced was PBMCs.

The CDR3 protein is CASSLMVGSGGHEQYF. CDR3 nucleotides: TGCGCCAGCAGCTTGATGGTAGGGTCAGGGGGCCACGAGCAGTACTTC. The rearrangement uses TRBV5-1 and TRBJ2-7, with 8 bases lining up with TRBD1. J gave up 5 bases and V 1 base, and 11 bases lay outside the gene matches. Germline V gene data show CDR1 as SGHRS and CDR2 as YFSETQ. The CDR3 has 16 residues.